The source of this T cell receptor beta chain is a study of blood T cell repertoires in COVID-19. Study background: Sources were T cells, B-cell-depleted T cells, or PBMCs; the material itself was cDNA or gDNA.

The Seattle patients, enrolled during active infection, were followed longitudinally. Per germline, CDR1 MNHEY and CDR2 SMNVEV (reference sequence). V shed 6 bases and J 4 bases; nucleotides not matched to a gene: 3. This CDR3 contains 13 residues. As handled by the study authors: Scientists estimated how many nucleated cells there were by amplifying reference gene primers. Repertoires were generated with immunoSEQ multiplex PCR, while TCRdb's copy carries only in-frame clones and drops some. For V, J and clone size, that table is used; D and trimming come from the DNA. Among tens of thousands of clones listed, about four fifths were seen once.

V and J are TRBV27 and TRBJ1-1, with TRBD1 identical over 9 bases. Material: peripheral blood. The TCR was taken from a man aged 45-65 years with COVID-19, enrolled during active disease. The CDR3, as DNA: TGTGCCAGCAGAGACAGGGGGTTCACTGAAGCTTTCTTT. This translates into CASRDRGFTEAFF.